This entry is about one T cell receptor (beta chain). This sample was included in a study of control samples from healthy donors and cancer patients. The table came from immunoSEQ multiplex PCR; TCRdb's copy has only in-frame clones and leaves some out. The sample lists about 140,000 clones; around 94% were seen once. The length of the CDR3 is 14 residues. V lost 6 bases, J lost 5 bases, and 7 bases stayed unmatched. CDR1 and CDR2 (germline): SGHAT, FQNNGV. The rearrangement uses TRBV11-2 and TRBJ1-5, with 7 bases fitting TRBD1. The receptor comes from a man between 35 and 55 years old in good health. The sample taken for sequencing was blood. DNA for the CDR3: TGTGCCAGCAGACAGACAGGGAGGGATCAGCCCCAGCATTTT. It yields the protein CASRQTGRDQPQHF.